Each of the 5 T cell receptor beta chains below was sequenced from the same sample in a study of CD8 T cells in Susac syndrome (dated by TCRdb to the late 2010s). Library generation was performed with the immunoSEQ multiplex PCR assay. RNA was extracted using the RNeasy kit, and roughly 0.45 to 1 microgram was reverse transcribed with random hexamers. TCRdb reanalyzed the raw reads on its own, using fastp at Q25 for trimming and MiXCR for clone calling, and kept in-frame beta chains. Rows with one shared CDR3 protein collapse into an entry with the most common genes and DNA. This sample gives approximately 150,000 distinct CDR3 sequences in total; roughly 95% of them show up just once. The top ten constitute 0.084% of the sample. The sample consisted of CD4+ T cells from PBMCs. The source of these receptors is a human donor in good health.

The chain joins TRBV24-1 to TRBJ1-3, with unresolved D. Germline CDR1 and CDR2: KGHDR and SFDVKD. V was pared by 1 base and J by 2 bases, with 2 bases between. The CDR3 sequence is 13 residues long. CDR3 sequence: CATSDLAGNTIYF. DNA for the CDR3: TGTGCCACCAGTGATTTAGCTGGAAACACCATATATTTT.

The V gene is TRBV15, the J gene TRBJ2-5; D is ambiguous. The V gene's germline CDR1 is LNHNV and CDR2 YYDKDF (reference sequence). Trimming pared 4 bases from V and 6 bases from J, leaving 9 bases between. The CDR3 totals 12 residues. CDR3: CATSTLSKTQYF. In nucleotides, the CDR3 is TGTGCCACCAGCACCCTAAGTAAGACCCAGTACTTC.

The chain uses TRBV20-1 and TRBJ2-7; 11 bases agree with TRBD2. There are 15 residues in the CDR3. The germline V gene encodes CDR1 DFQATT and CDR2 SNEGSKA (reference sequence). Losses at the gene ends were 1 base for V and 3 bases for J; bases not matched to a gene: 5. CDR3: CSARARTSGFYEQYF. As DNA, the CDR3 is TGCAGTGCTAGAGCCCGGACTAGCGGGTTCTACGAGCAGTACTTC.

The chain links TRBV20-1 to TRBJ2-3; D remains ambiguous. Germline assignment: CDR1 DFQATT and CDR2 SNEGSKA (reference sequence). Between the trimmed V and J ends, which lost 3 bases and 0 bases, there was a span of 13 bases. This CDR3 has 15 amino acids. The CDR3 sequence: CSASRVSSSTDTQYF. DNA of the CDR3: TGCAGTGCTAGCCGAGTTAGTTCTAGCACAGATACGCAGTATTTT.

This rearrangement joins TRBV20-1 to TRBJ2-5; TRBD2 agrees at 11 bases. V lost 5 bases, J lost 2 bases, and 4 bases stayed unmatched. This CDR3 comprises 14 residues. Germline values: CDR1 DFQATT, CDR2 SNEGSKA (reference sequence). DNA of the CDR3: TGCAGTGCTCTAGCGGGAGGTTGGCAAGAGACCCAGTACTTC. Translating gives CSALAGGWQETQYF.